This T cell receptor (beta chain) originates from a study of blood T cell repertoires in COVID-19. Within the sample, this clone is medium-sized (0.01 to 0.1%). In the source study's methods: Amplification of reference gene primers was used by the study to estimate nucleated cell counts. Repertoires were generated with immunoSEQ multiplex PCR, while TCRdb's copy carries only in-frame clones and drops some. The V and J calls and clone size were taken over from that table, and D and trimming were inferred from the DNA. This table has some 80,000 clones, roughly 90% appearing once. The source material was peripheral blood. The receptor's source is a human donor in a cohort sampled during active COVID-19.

CDR3 bases: TGTGCCAGCAGCCAAGTAACTAGCGGAGGAGCAGATACGCAGTATTTT. It is translated as CASSQVTSGGADTQYF. The chain employs TRBV14 and TRBJ2-3, with 8 bases that match TRBD2. The junction had 7 bases not matched to a gene; V was cut back by 1 base and J by 4 bases. The germline CDR1 and CDR2 sequences are SGHDN and FVKESK. This CDR3 has 16 amino acids.